This TCR beta chain emerged from a study of CD8+CD57+ T cells in acquired aplastic anemia (dated by TCRdb to between 2017 and 2018). In the study overall: DNA extracted from sorted CD4+ and CD8+ cells had a mean of roughly 3.3 ug, with a range of 0.2 to 27.4 ug. CD8+CD57+ expansion was defined as frequency above the mean frequency observed in healthy subjects.

Profiling of TCR beta VDJ combinations and CDR3 sequences used genomic DNA as the template. TCR repertoire sequencing was run on an Illumina HiSeq 2000. In the source study's methods: TRBV/TRBJ rearrangement plots, CDR3 size and DJ length profiles, and Simpson's diversity index were used to evaluate the repertoires. Whichever DNA sequence was most abundant in the deep sequencing data was defined as the immunodominant clone. CDR3 amino acid sequences were screened for sharing across subjects and compared with published repertoires and the VDJdb database. Using fastp trimming at Q25 and MiXCR clonotype assembly, TCRdb reanalyzed the public sequencing data and kept in-frame beta chains. All rows with the same CDR3 protein become a single entry with the most common DNA and genes. The V and J calls and clone size come from TCRdb's table, not from the authors' own analysis. This sample lists around 200,000 distinct CDR3 sequences; 40% to 50% were detected once. The top ten hold 9.7% of the sample.

V drops 0 bases and J drops 5 bases, leaving 14 bases in between. The CDR3 measures 16 amino acids from cysteine to phenylalanine. The entry retains the CDR3 DNA only, 48 bases that are in frame from base 1. The germline V gene gives CDR1 as SNHLY and CDR2 as FYNNEI. Worth noting for this clonotype: Its antigen remains unidentified. No qualities accompany the bases; no much larger clone lies one base away.

Expansion of CD8+CD57+ cells had been shown by flow cytometry in the patients chosen for sequencing. All patients had severe acquired aplastic anemia diagnosed by International Study of Aplastic Anemia and Agranulocytosis and Camitta criteria. No therapy had been received by the patients at the time of blood sampling. The study deep-sequenced TCR repertoires of sorted CD4+ and CD8+ blood T cells from severe aplastic anemia patients and healthy subjects. Patients were enrolled under clinicaltrials.gov protocols 00001620, 01623167, 00001397, 00071045, 00081523 and 00961064 in the USA. Ficoll-Paque density gradient centrifugation was used to isolate peripheral blood mononuclear cells. Before DNA extraction, CD4+ and CD8+ T cells were sorted with FACS or magnetic beads. General findings and caveats noted by the study authors: Patients and healthy controls showed no significant difference in CD8+ Simpson's diversity (P=0.060). Although under 35 CD8+ CDR3 sequences were shared by patients and controls, these sequences appeared highly expressed in patients and within the immunodominant clones of patients.

This receptor chain uses TRBV2 and TRBJ1-5, and TRBD1 may be the D gene, going by 5 matching bases. The sequenced material came from sorted CD4+, CD8+, or CD8+CD57+ T cells (not recorded which) from PBMCs. This TCR was sampled from a human donor with aplastic anemia. The CDR3 has the sequence CASSEAGTIADQPQHF. The nucleotide sequence is given as TGTGCCAGCAGTGAAGCTGGGACTATAGCCGATCAGCCCCAGCATTTT. Reference TRBV2 and TRBJ1-5 proteins supply the regions before and after the CDR3; the full variable domain is: EPEVTQTPSHQVTQMGQEVILRCVPISNHLYFYWYRQILGQKVEFLVSFYNNEISEKSEIFDDQFSVERPDGSNFTLKIRSTKLEDSAMYFCASSEAGTIADQPQHFGDGTRLSIL.